These 32 T cell receptor beta chains were all obtained from the same sample, sequenced in a study of graft-versus-host responses after intestinal transplantation. The antigens these receptors bind are not known. Sequencing was performed with immunoSEQ multiplex PCR; in TCRdb, only in-frame clones are kept and a portion is missing. The sample has about 120,000 clones, more than 90% seen once. The sample in question was unstimulated CD4+ T cells sorted from spleen or lymph node cells, obtained before transplant. All receptors come from a human donor who was the organ donor for an intestinal transplant.

This chain connects TRBV30 to TRBJ2-3; D gene uncertain. V gave up 3 bases and J gave up 5 bases, with 15 bases separating them. Looked up from germline, CDR1 is GTSNPN and CDR2 is SVGIG (reference sequence). CDR3 length equals 14 residues. The CDR3 nucleotides are TGTGCCTGGAGGACTCTCGTCACCCGAGATACGCAGTATTTT. Translated: CAWRTLVTRDTQYF.

This clone has a single count. The CDR3 sequence is CASSPRYREQYF. The CDR3 region has the DNA TGTGCCAGCAGCCCCCGCTATAGGGAGCAGTACTTC. V usage is TRBV7-9 and J usage is TRBJ2-7; D unclear. Germline V gene lookup returns CDR1 SEHNR and CDR2 FQNEAQ (reference sequence). V was trimmed by 5 bases and J by 7 bases, leaving 12 bases between them. The CDR3 contains 12 residues.

The chain recombines TRBV6-6 with TRBJ2-5, with D perhaps matching TRBD1 (6 bases). CDR1 is MNHNY, CDR2 SVGAGI, per germline (reference sequence). The CDR3 consists of 13 residues. V lost 3 bases and J lost 2, with 7 bases in between. The DNA for the CDR3 is TGTGCCAGCAGTTATAGGGGGCAAGAGACCCAGTACTTC. Translation gives CASSYRGQETQYF.

This chain links TRBV29-1 with TRBJ2-1, with D unclear. The CDR3 totals 15 residues. Trimming left V 3 bases short and J 6 bases short, with 18 bases between. Germline V gives CDR1 SQVTM, CDR2 ANQGSEA. CDR3 coding DNA: TGCAGCGTTGATGAGGTCTTGATAGCAAGCAATGAGCAGTTCTTC. Protein sequence: CSVDEVLIASNEQFF.

This sequence joins TRBV6-1 and TRBJ2-1; D assignment may be TRBD1 or TRBD2 (5 bases each). V lost 4 bases, J lost 6 bases, and 19 bases lay in between. The CDR3 length is 16 residues. The V gene's germline CDR1 is MNHNS and CDR2 SASEGT. Here the CDR3 reads CASSGGRDPNSNEQFF. DNA of the CDR3: TGTGCCAGCAGTGGGGGCCGGGACCCTAATTCCAATGAGCAGTTCTTC.

The V call is TRBV30, the J call TRBJ2-7; D may be TRBD2 (6 bases). Germline V lookup: CDR1 GTSNPN, CDR2 SVGIG (reference sequence). Trimming removed 0 bases at V and 0 bases at J, with 12 bases between. This CDR3 spans 15 amino acids. The CDR3 nucleotides are TGTGCCTGGAGTGTATTAAGCGGGTCCTCCTACGAGCAGTACTTC. This codes for CAWSVLSGSSYEQYF.

DNA for the CDR3: TGTGCCAGCAGCTTACTTTGGACAGGGGACTACGAGCAGTACTTC. This sequence encodes CASSLLWTGDYEQYF. The chain has TRBV7-9 and TRBJ2-7; 9 bases are shared with TRBD1. The CDR3 is made up of 15 amino acids. CDR1 is SEHNR, CDR2 FQNEAQ, per germline (reference sequence). V lost 2 bases, J lost 3 bases, and 5 bases stayed unmatched.

V is TRBV11-3 and J is TRBJ2-3, with TRBD2 matching 7 bases. Per germline, CDR1 SGHNT and CDR2 YENEEA. The CDR3 spans 13 residues. V lost 5 bases and J lost 8; bases outside the gene matches: 7. The CDR3 region has the DNA TGTGCCAGCAGCCCGCGGGAGTCGAGTACGCAGTATTTT. The encoded protein is CASSPRESSTQYF.

This rearrangement joins TRBV30 to TRBJ1-4; D not certain. V gave up 2 bases and J gave up 7 bases, with 14 bases separating them. The CDR3 consists of 14 residues. The germline CDR1 and CDR2 sequences are GTSNPN and SVGIG (reference sequence). DNA of the CDR3: TGTGCCTGGAGTCCGACGGGCAAAAGTGAAAAACTGTTTTTT. Protein: CAWSPTGKSEKLFF.

The CDR3 DNA reads as TGTGCCTGCCGAGCCAGCGGACAAGAGACCCAGTACTTC. Translated, it gives CACRASGQETQYF. The J gene is TRBJ2-5, the V gene TRBV30; D is possibly TRBD2 (5 bases). Germline values: CDR1 GTSNPN, CDR2 SVGIG (reference sequence). V was trimmed by 6 bases and J by 2 bases, leaving 13 bases between them. The length of the CDR3 is 13 residues.

The rearrangement links TRBV19 to TRBJ2-7, with TRBD1 identical over 9 bases. Trimming removed 4 bases from V and 6 bases from J; junction bases left unmatched: 1. This CDR3 spans 12 amino acids. Germline assignment: CDR1 LNHDA and CDR2 SQIVND (reference sequence). CDR3 DNA: TGTGCCAGTAGTAACAGGGGGCGCGAGCAGTACTTC. Protein sequence: CASSNRGREQYF.

The V gene is TRBV4-1, the J gene TRBJ2-7; D possibly corresponds to TRBD1 (5 bases). Trimming cost V 1 base and J 1 base, with 11 bases left between them. The CDR3 loop spans 15 amino acids. Per germline, CDR1 MGHRA and CDR2 YSYEKL. The CDR3 loop reads CASSQVSGNSYEQYF. CDR3 sequence (DNA): TGCGCCAGCAGCCAAGTATCAGGGAATTCCTACGAGCAGTACTTC.

This chain joins TRBV15 and TRBJ2-5; D uncertain. CDR1 and CDR2 from the germline V gene are LNHNV and YYDKDF (reference sequence). The V end lost 3 bases, the J end lost 4 bases, and 9 bases lay between the germline ends. The CDR3 is 13 amino acids. The CDR3 protein is CATSSWLGETQYF. In DNA form, the CDR3 reads TGTGCCACCAGCAGTTGGCTAGGAGAGACCCAGTACTTC.

V gene TRBV7-8 combines with J gene TRBJ1-4; D possibly corresponds to TRBD1 (5 bases). The V and J ends lost 4 bases and 3 bases respectively, with 24 bases between them. The CDR3 is made up of 19 amino acids. Germline V CDR1 and CDR2: SGHVS, FQNEAQ. CDR3 sequence (DNA): TGTGCCAGCAGCTCCCGGGTCGGGGTTTTGGGGGGTGCTAATGAAAAACTGTTTTTT. Encoded protein: CASSSRVGVLGGANEKLFF.

This clone appeared once. V and J are TRBV27 and TRBJ2-3, with 14 bases lining up with TRBD2. V lost 4 bases, J lost 5 bases, and 5 bases stayed unmatched. This CDR3 contains 16 residues. Germline CDR1 and CDR2: MNHEY and SMNVEV (reference sequence). CDR3 DNA: TGTGCCAGCAGTTCGTACGGACTAGCGGGGGGAGATACGCAGTATTTT. It yields the protein CASSSYGLAGGDTQYF.

J is TRBJ2-3 and V is TRBV7-9; unclear D gene. The germline V gene encodes CDR1 SEHNR and CDR2 FQNEAQ (reference sequence). This CDR3 has 17 amino acids. With 3 bases removed from V and 2 bases from J, the gap between germline ends came to 18 bases. The CDR3 loop is CASSLAEALGVTDTQYF. The CDR3 region has the DNA TGTGCCAGCAGCTTGGCCGAGGCCCTAGGCGTCACAGATACGCAGTATTTT.

The J gene is TRBJ2-5, the V gene TRBV28; tentatively, D is TRBD2 (5 bases). The better agreement between TRBJ2-7 and the DNA end casts doubt on the J call. There are 12 residues in the CDR3. In germline, CDR1 is MDHEN, CDR2 SYDVKM. CDR3 DNA: TGTGCCACCAAGGGCGGGTTCTACGAGCAGTACTTC. It specifies CATKGGFYEQYF.

The chain has TRBV7-2 and TRBJ2-5; the D call may be TRBD1 or TRBD2 (5 bases each). V lost 5 bases and J lost 1, with 14 bases in between. Germline V gene sequence: CDR1 SGHTA, CDR2 FQGNSA. The CDR3 runs 15 residues. The CDR3 loop reads CASSRAWGTQETQYF. CDR3 coding DNA: TGTGCCAGCAGCCGGGCCTGGGGGACCCAAGAGACCCAGTACTTC.

The genes are TRBV9 and TRBJ2-1; D assignment may be TRBD1 or TRBD2 (6 bases each). Trimming shortened V by 0 bases and J by 5 bases, and 12 bases separated the two germline ends. The CDR3 contains 15 residues. The V gene's germline CDR1 is SGDLS and CDR2 YYNGEE. CDR3 protein: CASSVGGAPDNEQFF. The CDR3 nucleotides are TGTGCCAGCAGCGTAGGGGGGGCGCCCGACAATGAGCAGTTCTTC.

This chain joins TRBV30 and TRBJ1-5; D gene unclear. This CDR3 spans 13 amino acids. Deletions cut 3 bases from V and 3 bases from J, with 9 bases between. The germline CDR1 and CDR2 sequences are GTSNPN and SVGIG (reference sequence). The CDR3 sequence: CAWSRDLNQPQHF. The CDR3 bases are TGTGCCTGGAGCCGGGATCTCAATCAGCCCCAGCATTTT.

This clone was recorded only once. The chain links TRBV19 to TRBJ2-6; no clear D. Looked up from germline, CDR1 is LNHDA and CDR2 is SQIVND (reference sequence). The CDR3 loop spans 17 amino acids. Trimming removed 2 bases at V and 0 bases at J, with 11 bases between. CDR3 loop: CASSISPQFSGANVLTF. CDR3 coding DNA: TGTGCCAGTAGTATATCCCCACAATTCTCTGGGGCCAACGTCCTGACTTTC.

The chain recombines TRBV6-6 with TRBJ1-5; tentatively, D is TRBD1 (5 bases). Between the trimmed V and J ends, which lost 2 bases and 2 bases, there was a span of 13 bases. In germline, CDR1 is MNHNY, CDR2 SVGAGI (reference sequence). This CDR3 has 16 amino acids. The CDR3 bases are TGTGCCAGCAGTTACGAGGGGTGGCAGGGCAATCAGCCCCAGCATTTT. It yields the protein CASSYEGWQGNQPQHF.

The gene calls are TRBV19 and TRBJ1-2; D may be TRBD1 (5 bases). V was shortened by 7 bases and J by 4 bases, with 13 bases between the two germline ends. The germline gives CDR1 LNHDA, CDR2 SQIVND (reference sequence). The CDR3 is 13 residues long. CDR3 in amino acids: CASKAGPFYGYTF. In DNA, the CDR3 is TGTGCCAGTAAGGCGGGGCCTTTCTATGGCTACACCTTC.

V is TRBV6-5 and J is TRBJ2-2, with D possibly TRBD2 on 5 matching bases. Per the germline V gene, CDR1 is MNHEY and CDR2 is SVGAGI. This CDR3 has 13 residues. V shed 5 bases and J shed 6 bases, with 10 bases lying between them. CDR3 nucleotides: TGTGCCAGCAGTGAACCGCGGGCCGGGGAGCTGTTTTTT. Residues: CASSEPRAGELFF.

The chain recombines TRBV30 with TRBJ1-1; D uncertain. CDR1 GTSNPN and CDR2 SVGIG come from the germline V gene (reference sequence). V shed 3 bases and J shed 2 bases, with 10 bases lying between them. CDR3 length: 13 residues. CDR3 protein: CAWRTQINTEAFF. In DNA, the CDR3 is TGTGCCTGGAGGACCCAAATTAACACTGAAGCTTTCTTT.

The chain couples TRBV11-2 to TRBJ2-5, with TRBD2 matching 10 bases. This CDR3 is built from 16 residues. The V segment lost 5 bases and the J segment 5 bases; nucleotides outside the gene matches: 11. CDR1 and CDR2 (germline): SGHAT, FQNNGV. The CDR3 region has the DNA TGTGCCAGCAGCACCCAGCGGGAGGGCCAGGCTGAGACCCAGTACTTC. As protein: CASSTQREGQAETQYF.

The J gene is TRBJ1-1, the V gene TRBV29-1, with D possibly TRBD1 on 5 matching bases. V was cut by 7 bases and J by 1 base, with 10 bases left in between. The CDR3 loop spans 12 amino acids. From germline, CDR1 is SQVTM and CDR2 ANQGSEA. CDR3 in DNA: TGCAGCGCAGGACACCCGAACACTGAAGCTTTCTTT. It encodes CSAGHPNTEAFF.

The rearrangement uses TRBV19 and TRBJ2-5; D not resolved. The J call could be wrong; TRBJ2-7 is a better fit for the DNA end. Germline CDR1 reads LNHDA; CDR2 reads SQIVND (reference sequence). The CDR3 consists of 15 residues. The CDR3 spells CASSMGYTKTYEQYF. Here the CDR3 DNA reads TGTGCCAGTAGTATGGGCTATACTAAGACCTACGAGCAGTACTTC.

This chain uses TRBV5-4 with TRBJ2-1; no definite D call. Germline loops: CDR1 SGHNT, CDR2 YYREEE (reference sequence). The CDR3 is 15 amino acids. Trimming took off 3 bases at V and 1 base at J, with 11 bases between the two ends. CDR3 sequence: CASSYGFSSYNEQFF. For the CDR3, the DNA is TGTGCCAGCAGCTATGGTTTTAGTTCCTACAATGAGCAGTTCTTC.

The table lists this clone with a few counts. The rearrangement links TRBV7-9 to TRBJ2-3; 8 nucleotides align to TRBD2. Germline V gene lookup returns CDR1 SEHNR and CDR2 FQNEAQ (reference sequence). The V and J ends lost 1 base and 1 base, in that order; junction bases with no gene match: 1. The CDR3 spans 15 residues. In DNA, the CDR3 is TGTGCCAGCAGCTTAGTACTAGCGGGCACAGATACGCAGTATTTT. This translates into CASSLVLAGTDTQYF.

The chain joins TRBV19 to TRBJ1-3; no clear D gene. Trimming pared 6 bases from V and 0 bases from J, leaving 12 bases between. This CDR3 is 15 amino acids long. Germline CDR1 is LNHDA and CDR2 is SQIVND (reference sequence). In DNA form, the CDR3 reads TGTGCCAGTAGCCCCATTTACCTCTCTGGAAACACCATATATTTT. Protein: CASSPIYLSGNTIYF. Supplemented by reference TRBV19 and TRBJ1-3, the full variable domain reads DGGITQSPKYLFRKEGQNVTLSCEQNLNHDAMYWYRQDPGQGLRLIYYSQIVNDFQKGDIAEGYSVSREKKESFPLTVTSAQKNPTAFYLCASSPIYLSGNTIYFGEGSWLTVV.

The chain employs TRBV27 and TRBJ2-2; 8 bases agree with TRBD1. The CDR3 consists of 16 residues. CDR1 is MNHEY, CDR2 SMNVEV, per germline (reference sequence). J was trimmed by 1 base and V by 8 bases; bases with no gene match: 9. The CDR3 DNA reads TGTGCCAGCTACAAGATGGGGACAGGGAACACCGGGGAGCTGTTTTTT. This sequence encodes CASYKMGTGNTGELFF.